This T cell receptor beta chain was identified during a study of T cell changes during pregnancy in multiple sclerosis. The CDR3 extends over 15 amino acids. V was pared by 1 base and J by 7 bases, with 10 bases of the junction left unmatched. Germline lookup yields CDR1 SGHRS and CDR2 YFSETQ. The data were produced by immunoSEQ multiplex PCR, yet TCRdb's version contains in-frame clones alone and is incomplete. The repertoire has more than 70,000 clones, roughly 90% of them found once; the top ten carry about 0.95%. The receptor comes from a female donor with multiple sclerosis, enrolled in a pregnancy study. The sample was peripheral blood, taken before pregnancy. The V and J genes are TRBV5-1 and TRBJ2-7; TRBD1 matches 8 bases. CDR3 in amino acids: CASSLRTGRPGEQYF. Here the CDR3 DNA reads TGCGCCAGCAGCTTGAGGACAGGGCGTCCGGGAGAGCAGTACTTC. Based on the CDR3 plus reference TRBV5-1 and TRBJ2-7, the full variable domain is KAGVTQTPRYLIKTRGQQVTLSCSPISGHRSVSWYQQTPGQGLQFLFEYFSETQRNKGNFPGRFSGRQFSNSRSEMNVSTLELGDSALYLCASSLRTGRPGEQYFGPGTRLTVT.